These 25 T cell receptor beta chains were all obtained from the same sample, sequenced in a study of untreated major depressive disorder. Produced via immunoSEQ multiplex PCR; TCRdb's table is partial and in-frame only. This table holds approximately 20,000 clones, 80% to 95% found once. The sequenced sample consisted of CD4+ T cells from PBMCs. The receptors were gathered from a man between 25 and 39 years old in good health.

This chain connects TRBV4-2 to TRBJ1-2; D is uncertain. V was trimmed by 0 bases and J by 8 bases, leaving 10 bases between them. In germline, CDR1 is LGHNA, CDR2 YNFKEQ. The CDR3 runs 13 residues. CDR3 DNA sequence: TGTGCCAGCAGCCAAGATATGAGAGGGGGCTACACCTTC. This encodes CASSQDMRGGYTF.

The V call is TRBV2, the J call TRBJ1-2; D ambiguous. The germline V gene encodes CDR1 SNHLY and CDR2 FYNNEI. V lost 3 bases, J lost 5 bases, and 7 bases lay in between. The length of the CDR3 is 12 residues. The CDR3 sequence: CASSDRLYGYTF. DNA of the CDR3: TGTGCCAGCAGTGATAGGCTGTATGGCTACACCTTC.

The chain recombines TRBV6-6 with TRBJ2-7, with 7 positions matching TRBD2. This CDR3 spans 15 amino acids. V trimming: 6 bases; J trimming: 2 bases; junction bases outside the gene matches: 10. Germline CDR1 MNHNY, CDR2 SVGAGI (reference sequence). CDR3 loop: CASRTAGLPPYEQYF. CDR3 bases: TGTGCCAGCAGAACGGCGGGACTACCTCCCTACGAGCAGTACTTC.

J is TRBJ1-3 and V is TRBV7-8; D not certain. The CDR3 runs 14 residues. The V and J ends lost 1 base and 3 bases respectively, with 7 bases between them. CDR1 SGHVS and CDR2 FQNEAQ come from the germline V gene. CDR3 sequence: CASSLGGLGNTIYF. The DNA of the CDR3 is TGTGCCAGCAGCTTAGGCGGGCTTGGAAACACCATATATTTT.

The chain has TRBV5-1 and TRBJ2-3; 9 positions match TRBD2. Trimming at V came to 5 bases and at J to 4 bases, leaving 5 bases not matched to a gene. Germline CDR1 and CDR2: SGHRS and YFSETQ. CDR3 length equals 14 residues. CDR3 DNA sequence: TGCGCCAGCAGGCGGGAGGGCCTGTCAGATACGCAGTATTTT. Protein: CASRREGLSDTQYF. Combining the CDR3 with reference TRBV5-1 and TRBJ2-3 gives the whole variable domain KAGVTQTPRYLIKTRGQQVTLSCSPISGHRSVSWYQQTPGQGLQFLFEYFSETQRNKGNFPGRFSGRQFSNSRSEMNVSTLELGDSALYLCASRREGLSDTQYFGPGTRLTVL.

This clone was found once. This chain uses TRBV5-1 with TRBJ2-1, with TRBD1 identical over 9 bases. Germline V lookup: CDR1 SGHRS, CDR2 YFSETQ. CDR3 length equals 14 residues. J lost 7 bases, V lost 3 bases, and 5 bases had no gene match. The CDR3 sequence is CASSSRTGVNEQFF. The CDR3 DNA reads as TGCGCCAGCAGCTCACGGACAGGGGTAAATGAGCAGTTCTTC. The variable domain in full, completed from reference TRBV5-1 and TRBJ2-1, reads KAGVTQTPRYLIKTRGQQVTLSCSPISGHRSVSWYQQTPGQGLQFLFEYFSETQRNKGNFPGRFSGRQFSNSRSEMNVSTLELGDSALYLCASSSRTGVNEQFFGPGTRLTVL.

This rearrangement joins TRBV29-1 to TRBJ2-2; weak D call: TRBD2 (6 bases). Germline V gene sequence: CDR1 SQVTM, CDR2 ANQGSEA. Trimming removed 7 bases from V and 8 bases from J, with 11 bases in between. The CDR3 totals 11 residues. In DNA, the CDR3 is TGCAGCGGGGGAGGTGTAGGGGAGCTGTTTTTT. Its translation: CSGGGVGELFF.

The chain joins TRBV27 to TRBJ1-3; 9 positions match TRBD1. CDR3 length equals 16 residues. Trimming removed 6 bases from V and 0 bases from J; junction bases left unmatched: 6. Germline V gene data show CDR1 as MNHEY and CDR2 as SMNVEV (reference sequence). The CDR3 DNA follows: TGTGCCAGCAGACGGACAGGGGAGCACTCTGGAAACACCATATATTTT. This encodes CASRRTGEHSGNTIYF.

This chain joins TRBV18 and TRBJ1-5; D gene ambiguous. With 1 base removed from V and 2 bases from J, the gap between germline ends came to 12 bases. Looked up from germline, CDR1 is KGHSH and CDR2 is LQKENI. This CDR3 has 16 residues. CDR3 nucleotide sequence: TGTGCCAGCTCACCACGCGGCAGGCGGGGCAATCAGCCCCAGCATTTT. Translating it yields CASSPRGRRGNQPQHF.

This chain joins TRBV19 and TRBJ2-7; D is possibly TRBD1 or TRBD2 (6 bases each). Trimming removed 5 bases from V and 8 bases from J, with 25 bases in between. In germline, CDR1 is LNHDA, CDR2 SQIVND (reference sequence). The CDR3 runs 16 residues. CDR3 bases: TGTGCCAGTAGTTCCAAGGGGGGACCCCCGGCCCGAAAGCAGTACTTC. It encodes CASSSKGGPPARKQYF.

CDR3 coding DNA: TGCGCCAGCAGCCAAGGTCGGGGGAGGGCAGATACGCAGTATTTT. Translating gives CASSQGRGRADTQYF. The chain has TRBV4-1 and TRBJ2-3; 7 bases fit TRBD2. The CDR3 has 15 residues. The germline gives CDR1 MGHRA, CDR2 YSYEKL. Trimming cost V 1 base and J 4 bases; bases outside gene matches: 5.

The chain recombines TRBV5-1 with TRBJ2-1; 9 bases fit TRBD2. CDR3 length: 13 amino acids. Losses at the gene ends were 6 bases for V and 9 bases for J; bases not matched to a gene: 7. The V gene's germline CDR1 is SGHRS and CDR2 YFSETQ. The chain's CDR3 is CASMGPSGAEQFF. The CDR3 nucleotides read TGCGCCAGCATGGGTCCTAGCGGGGCTGAGCAGTTCTTC. Looking up the rest from reference TRBV5-1 and TRBJ2-1 gives the full variable domain: KAGVTQTPRYLIKTRGQQVTLSCSPISGHRSVSWYQQTPGQGLQFLFEYFSETQRNKGNFPGRFSGRQFSNSRSEMNVSTLELGDSALYLCASMGPSGAEQFFGPGTRLTVL.

J is TRBJ1-5 and V is TRBV27, with D possibly matching TRBD1 (5 bases). The CDR3 spans 15 residues. Trimming stripped 3 bases from V and 6 bases from J, with 15 bases between. Germline V gene lookup returns CDR1 MNHEY and CDR2 SMNVEV (reference sequence). Here the CDR3 DNA reads TGTGCCAGCAGTTTTTCCAGGGACGCTATTCAGCCCCAGCATTTT. Translating gives CASSFSRDAIQPQHF.

The rearrangement joins TRBV29-1 to TRBJ2-1; no reliable D call. V lost 3 bases, J lost 3 bases, and 3 bases lay in between. The CDR3 sequence is 11 residues long. The germline V gene has CDR1 SQVTM and CDR2 ANQGSEA. The DNA of the CDR3 is TGCAGCGTTGAGAGCTACAATGAGCAGTTCTTC. Residues: CSVESYNEQFF.

The chain combines TRBV7-2 with TRBJ2-1; maybe TRBD2 (6 bases). Germline V CDR1 and CDR2: SGHTA, FQGNSA. This CDR3 spans 13 amino acids. V was trimmed by 1 base and J by 10 bases, leaving 11 bases between them. This CDR3 reads CASSLEAGREQFF. In DNA, the CDR3 is TGTGCCAGCAGCTTAGAGGCGGGGCGCGAGCAGTTCTTC.

The J gene is TRBJ2-1, the V gene TRBV27; TRBD2 matches at 12 bases. Germline V CDR1 and CDR2: MNHEY, SMNVEV (reference sequence). The junction had 6 bases not matched to a gene; V was cut back by 4 bases and J by 5 bases. The CDR3 consists of 16 residues. The chain's CDR3 is CASSYLRTSGNNEQFF. CDR3 coding DNA: TGTGCCAGCAGTTATCTCCGGACTAGCGGGAACAATGAGCAGTTCTTC.

The CDR3 reads CASGQGASNQPQHF. In DNA form, the CDR3 reads TGTGCCAGCGGGCAGGGGGCCAGCAATCAGCCCCAGCATTTT. The chain combines TRBV2 with TRBJ1-5; TRBD1 aligns across 8 bases. CDR3 length: 14 residues. V lost 8 bases, J lost 1 base, and 4 bases stayed unmatched. Germline loops: CDR1 SNHLY, CDR2 FYNNEI.

V gene TRBV10-3 combines with J gene TRBJ1-5; a weak D match, TRBD1 (5 bases). The CDR3 is made up of 12 amino acids. In germline, CDR1 is ENHRY, CDR2 SYGVKD. V lost 9 bases and J 7 bases, leaving 13 bases between the germline ends. CDR3 sequence reads: CAIQEGGQPQHF. In DNA form, the CDR3 reads TGTGCCATACAGGAAGGCGGACAGCCCCAGCATTTT.

The CDR3 nucleotides read TGCGCCAGCAGCCAATCCTTGGGCAGCCGCAATCAGCCCCAGCATTTT. Amino acid sequence: CASSQSLGSRNQPQHF. J is TRBJ1-5 and V is TRBV4-1; D is undetermined. Trimming stripped 2 bases from V and 2 bases from J, with 13 bases between. CDR1 is MGHRA and CDR2 is YSYEKL in the germline V gene. This CDR3 comprises 16 residues.

The chain has TRBV6-5 and TRBJ1-5; no clear D gene. The CDR3 has 13 amino acids. Germline V gives CDR1 MNHEY, CDR2 SVGAGI. The ends were cut back, 0 bases at V and 5 bases at J, with 5 bases in the middle. The CDR3 bases are TGTGCCAGCAGTTACTCGTCGTATCAGCCCCAGCATTTT. It codes for CASSYSSYQPQHF.

Written as DNA, the CDR3 is TGTGCCAGCAGTTGGGGCCCGGGACAGGGAAGCGAGCAGTACTTC. It codes for CASSWGPGQGSEQYF. The rearrangement joins TRBV7-2 to TRBJ2-7; 9 bases are a match to TRBD1. CDR3 size: 15 residues. Trimming removed 6 bases from V and 6 bases from J; junction bases left unmatched: 12. Germline V gene sequence: CDR1 SGHTA, CDR2 FQGNSA.

J is TRBJ2-5 and V is TRBV11-1, with D maybe TRBD2 (5 bases). The length of the CDR3 is 14 residues. The germline V gene has CDR1 SGHAT and CDR2 FQDESV (reference sequence). V lost 5 bases and J lost 7, with 17 bases in between. The CDR3 sequence is CASSLRGSAGTQYF. CDR3 nucleotide sequence: TGTGCCAGCAGCCTCAGAGGGTCCGCAGGGACCCAGTACTTC.

The V gene is TRBV7-3, the J gene TRBJ2-3; tentatively, D is TRBD1 (5 bases). Germline V lookup: CDR1 SGHTA, CDR2 FQGTGA. This CDR3 has 14 amino acids. The ends were cut back, 5 bases at V and 8 bases at J, with 17 bases in the middle. This chain's CDR3 is CASSLEGRAGTQYF. The CDR3 DNA reads as TGTGCCAGCAGCCTCGAAGGCAGGGCCGGTACGCAGTATTTT.

In its sample, this clone was seen once. This rearrangement joins TRBV6-5 to TRBJ1-5; D might be TRBD1 (5 bases). V was pared by 10 bases and J by 4 bases, with 11 bases between. The CDR3 has 12 residues. CDR1 and CDR2 from the germline V gene are MNHEY and SVGAGI. DNA for the CDR3: TGTGCCACCGGGACGGTTAATCAGCCCCAGCATTTT. It specifies CATGTVNQPQHF.

This clone was found once. The genes are TRBV6-1 and TRBJ2-5; 7 bases line up with TRBD1. The germline gives CDR1 MNHNS, CDR2 SASEGT. CDR3 length equals 14 residues. V gave up 4 bases and J gave up 4 bases; unmatched junction bases: 6. CDR3 amino acids: CASSADRARETQYF. CDR3 DNA: TGTGCCAGCAGTGCCGACAGGGCGCGAGAGACCCAGTACTTC.